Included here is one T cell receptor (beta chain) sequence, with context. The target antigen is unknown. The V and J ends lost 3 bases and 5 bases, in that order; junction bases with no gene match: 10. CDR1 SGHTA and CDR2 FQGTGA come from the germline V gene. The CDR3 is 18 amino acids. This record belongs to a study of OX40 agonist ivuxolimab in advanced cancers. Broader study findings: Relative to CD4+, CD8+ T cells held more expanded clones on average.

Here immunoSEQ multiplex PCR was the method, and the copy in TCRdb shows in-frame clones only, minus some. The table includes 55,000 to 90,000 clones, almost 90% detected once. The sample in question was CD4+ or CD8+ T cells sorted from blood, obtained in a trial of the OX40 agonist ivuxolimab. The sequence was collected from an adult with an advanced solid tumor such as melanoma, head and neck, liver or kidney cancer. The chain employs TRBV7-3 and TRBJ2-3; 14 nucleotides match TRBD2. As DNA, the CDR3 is TGTGCCAGCAGCTTGTCCGTGACTAGCGGGGGGGCATTAGATACGCAGTATTTT. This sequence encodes CASSLSVTSGGALDTQYF.